The 9 T cell receptor beta chains reported below all come from one sample, sequenced in a study of prognosis after radiotherapy for stage I lung cancer. Two-round multiplex PCR amplified TCR beta CDR3 from genomic DNA. Round-one PCR had primers specific to each TRBV and TRBJ gene. Each CDR3 protein is one row after TCRdb ran MiXCR on the multiplex PCR reads. This table has about 12,000 distinct CDR3 sequences, less than 70% appearing once. The sample in question was PBMCs, obtained before or after stereotactic body radiation therapy (not recorded which). These receptors were collected from a donor over 45 with non-small cell lung cancer.

This clonotype is judged medium-sized (0.01 to 0.1%). This chain connects TRBV19 to TRBJ1-2; 8 bases fit TRBD1. The ends lost 5 bases at V and 6 bases at J; junction bases unmatched: 8. Germline V gene lookup returns CDR1 LNHDA and CDR2 SQIVND (reference sequence). The CDR3 has 14 residues. The CDR3 spells CASSLSGGNNGYTF. The CDR3 coding sequence is TGTGCCAGTAGTCTTTCAGGGGGCAATAATGGCTACACCTTC.

This clonotype has just one count. The gene calls are TRBV12-3 or TRBV12-4 and TRBJ1-1, with 7 bases lining up with TRBD1. V lost 5 bases to trimming and J lost 1 base; unmatched junction nucleotides: 7. The CDR3 extends over 15 amino acids. The CDR3 nucleotides read TGTGCCAGCAGTCTGACAGGGTTTCGGAACACTGAAGCTTTCTTT. Its translation: CASSLTGFRNTEAFF.

The V gene is TRBV6-2 or TRBV6-3, the J gene TRBJ1-5; 9 bases are a match to TRBD1. The CDR3 is 18 amino acids. Losses at the gene ends were 5 bases for V and 4 bases for J; bases not matched to a gene: 15. Germline V gene lookup returns CDR1 MNHEY and CDR2 SVGEGT. The CDR3 loop reads CASSETGRGTGKNQPQHF. CDR3 in DNA: TGTGCCAGCAGTGAAACCGGACGAGGGACAGGGAAAAATCAGCCCCAGCATTTT.

J is TRBJ2-1 and V is TRBV7-8, with a possible D match to TRBD1 (5 bases). The CDR3 consists of 13 residues. Per germline, CDR1 SGHVS and CDR2 FQNEAQ. V was cut by 0 bases and J by 9 bases, with 9 bases left in between. This CDR3 reads CASSLAQGVEQFF. The CDR3 DNA is TGTGCCAGCAGCTTAGCGCAAGGGGTTGAGCAGTTCTTC.

This sequence joins TRBV6-2 or TRBV6-3 and TRBJ2-1, with D tentatively TRBD2 (6 bases). The CDR3 has 17 amino acids. The V end lost 0 bases, the J end lost 5 bases, and 17 bases lay between the germline ends. Per germline, CDR1 MNHEY and CDR2 SVGEGT. DNA for the CDR3: TGTGCCAGCAGTTACTCGAGGGGCCCTAGCGTGAACAATGAGCAGTTCTTC. The encoded protein is CASSYSRGPSVNNEQFF.

V usage is TRBV6-2 or TRBV6-3 and J usage is TRBJ1-6; D possibly corresponds to TRBD1 (5 bases). The V end lost 8 bases, the J end lost 10 bases, and 12 bases lay between the germline ends. The CDR3 consists of 12 residues. The V gene's germline CDR1 is MNHEY and CDR2 SVGEGT. This CDR3 reads CASRRAESPLHF. The CDR3, as DNA: TGTGCCAGCCGCAGGGCTGAGTCACCCCTCCACTTT.

The chain employs TRBV6-1 and TRBJ2-3; 9 bases agree with TRBD2. The length of the CDR3 is 16 residues. In germline, CDR1 is MNHNS, CDR2 SASEGT. The V gene end was trimmed by 8 bases and the J gene end by 7 bases; junction bases not matched to a gene: 16. This CDR3 is CASDDRRRTSAYTQYF. The CDR3 DNA is TGTGCCAGCGACGACCGTAGAAGGACTAGCGCATATACGCAGTATTTT.

This clonotype is medium-sized within its sample. This chain joins TRBV7-8 and TRBJ2-7; no clear D. The germline V gene has CDR1 SGHVS and CDR2 FQNEAQ. This CDR3 has 12 amino acids. Trimming took 4 bases from V and 3 from J, leaving 7 bases between them. This CDR3 reads CASSSGNYEQYF. The CDR3 DNA sequence: TGTGCCAGCAGCTCGGGCAACTACGAGCAGTACTTC.

This sequence joins TRBV12-3 or TRBV12-4 and TRBJ2-7; the D is unclear. The CDR3 runs 13 residues. V lost 3 bases to trimming and J lost 7 bases, with 13 bases between them. CDR3 bases: TGTGCCAGCAGTTTTGGACCGCTGGGGGAGCAGTACTTC. This sequence encodes CASSFGPLGEQYF.